This T cell receptor (beta chain) derives from a study of cytomegalovirus exposure and HLA in healthy donors (dated by TCRdb to 2015 to 2018). Turning to the overall study: An earlier analysis of 587 of the donors reported over 250 Gb of sequence data and 95 million to 120 million unique TCR beta sequences obtained from about 179 million T cells. The study profiled the T cell repertoires of about 720 subjects by immunosequencing and related them to cytomegalovirus serostatus. Donor age, sex, ethnicity and CMV serostatus were collected together with the repertoire data. In addition to the first cohort of hundreds of subjects, a separate validation cohort of approximately 130 different subjects was used. Roughly 300 gigabases of sequencing data and roughly 81 million unique TCR sequences made up an early release that covered 640 HLA-typed donors. Of the approximately 400 genotyped donors, about 80% fell in the genetic ancestry cluster associated with self-reported Caucasian donors. Rather than drawing on any new phenotypic data, the later analysis identified candidate immune exposures from TCR beta sequences and the way those sequences occurred across donors. A later analysis re-examined previously published TCR beta repertoires from more than 600 donors and added high-resolution HLA genotyping to investigate patterns of TCR occurrence. An earlier analysis of 587 of the donors used high-throughput TCR beta sequencing to judge whether each TCR beta V gene segment behaved as functional or pseudogenic. Every repertoire in the discovery cohort had been generated on one and the same sequencing platform. A few DR-DQ haplotypes were treated as single units for association and clustering because of strong linkage in the cohort. On average, roughly 240,000 unique TCR beta nucleotide sequences were sequenced per donor among 350 to 400 genotyped donors of the cohort, with roughly 20% of those sequences being non-productive. To predict cytomegalovirus infection status, the study brought together high-throughput TCR immunosequencing, statistical association of individual TCRs with disease status, and machine learning. The study was designed to test whether signatures of past pathogen exposure could be identified by cataloging public T cell receptors. Genome-wide SNP genotypes for about 60% of the roughly 700 donors were used in a later genetic analysis, which treated that subset as a discovery cohort. HLA typing covered class I and class II loci at four-digit resolution. The number of typed donors differed by locus: about 629-640 for A, B, C, DRB1 and DQB1; some 500 for DQA1; roughly 600 for DPA1; and about 450 for DPB1. On the study overall, not on this receptor specifically: According to a later analysis, TCR association rates differed among HLA loci, with DRB1 alleles showing the most associated TCRs and HLA-C alleles showing the fewest. While some public TCRs were present in many individuals, most TCR sequences turned up only very rarely across donors. Compared with equally common non-associated chains, HLA-associated TCR beta chains in a later analysis were more clonally expanded and had lower generation probabilities. A cluster of highly shared sequence variants was judged likely to represent a technical artifact of the sequencing pipeline. Because the 87-base-pair reads could not distinguish some IMGT-functional V segments, including TRBV6-2 and TRBV6-3, those segments were excluded. Strong co-occurrence of HLA alleles, especially DR and DQ, made assigning TCR associations to individual alleles difficult. Linkage disequilibrium might explain the correlated functional status among segregating V segments, but an unknown experimental factor could not be ruled out. It was suggested by the authors that the approach could potentially be generalized to other disease states and immunological phenotypes. The study gave a list of some 150 TCR beta chains associated with cytomegalovirus. A further reported finding was that TCR beta sequences accurately predicted the HLA-A and HLA-B alleles for most subjects in the first cohort. Specific HLA alleles were associated with some 15,000 TCR beta sequences at a false discovery rate of 0.05 in a later analysis. A later analysis reported that several top co-occurrence clusters appeared linked to parvovirus B19, influenza, CMV and Epstein-Barr virus. An association between a missense DCLRE1C variant and V-gene and J-gene trimming of TCR beta chains was found in a later genetic analysis and replicated in an independent cohort. The earlier analysis of approximately 590 of the donors excluded approximately 17 rarely observed V segments, including chromosome 9 orphons, because counts were too low. A few of the identified cytomegalovirus-associated TCR beta chains were confirmed in vitro to be specific for cytomegalovirus antigens. According to a later genetic analysis, donors in an Asian-associated ancestry cluster had fewer N-insertions in productive TCRs than the approximately 650-donor mean. For the cohort, immune exposure information was limited to CMV serostatus. Because some donors lacked HLA typing at each locus, the association tests relied only on the typed subset. In an earlier analysis of approximately 590 of the donors, most TCR beta V segments appeared in productive rearrangements about 87% or about 30% of the time, broadly matching IMGT annotations. This cohort had only TCR beta chains sequenced, and the lack of alpha or paired-chain data limited which features could be detected. Roughly uniform sequencing depth across donors was assumed in presence/absence analyses, although this assumption may not hold. In both the original and validation cohorts, the classifier was reported to diagnose cytomegalovirus status with high specificity and sensitivity. According to a later analysis, most CMV-associated TCR beta chains appeared to be HLA-restricted, and the HLA associations seemed to be driven largely by CMV exposure.

About this clone itself: This clone's antigen is unknown. No base quality information exists; no much larger clone differs at one position.

Libraries were built with the immunoSEQ multiplex PCR assay. The multiplex PCR relied on a mix of 60 forward primers for TCR Vbeta segments and 13 reverse primers for TCR Jbeta segments. Amplification of the CDR3 region of rearranged TCR beta genes was performed with a multiplex PCR assay on genomic DNA. The amplified TCR beta libraries were sequenced on the Illumina HiSeq System as 87-base-pair reads. In the authors' own workflow: A later analysis counted about 76 million unique TCR beta chains across the 650 to 700 repertoires, and some 11 million of these chains were shared by at least two donors. Raw reads were error-corrected and collapsed into unique sequences by a nearest-neighbor algorithm in which closely related sequences were merged to remove PCR and sequencing errors. CDR3 sequences were aligned to IMGT reference sequences to assign V, D and J gene segments. Each retained sequence needed at least a six-nucleotide match to both a V gene segment and a J gene segment. A rearrangement was called productive if the CDR3 had no stop codons and remained in frame with V and J, and every other rearrangement was called non-productive. Following IMGT convention, CDR3 was defined as the stretch from the second conserved V-encoded cysteine to the conserved J-encoded phenylalanine. Sequences without an unambiguous match to a single V gene segment were excluded from the earlier analysis of a few hundred of the donors. In an earlier analysis of a few hundred of the donors, V segments were called functional above 56.7% productive rearrangements and were called segregating when the between-donor standard deviation exceeded 5%. To diagnose cytomegalovirus status from the catalog of TCR beta chain sequences, a statistical classification framework was built. In a later analysis, V and J genes were assigned by comparing TCR nucleotide sequences against IMGT/GENE-DB human TR gene sequences. In a later analysis, CDR3 sequences and most-parsimonious VDJ recombination scenarios were assigned using the TCRdist pipeline. In a later analysis, each TCR beta chain was defined by its CDR3 amino acid sequence together with its V-gene family, and reads without a unique V-gene family were excluded. To address suspected cross-contamination and a sequencing artifact, a later analysis removed 450 to 700 highly shared, low-generation-probability nucleotide sequences. For each public chain, a later analysis derived a clonal expansion index from normalized ranks of inferred template counts within each repertoire. In a later analysis, generation probabilities were computed with a VDJ recombination model fitted to out-of-frame rearrangements, and the resulting probabilities were checked against IGoR. In a later analysis, hypergeometric tests were used to score TCR-TCR, TCR-HLA and TCR-CMV co-occurrence, with a repertoire-size bias correction applied to TCR pairs. False discovery rates were estimated in a later analysis by permuting HLA or CMV assignments 20 times. In a later analysis, co-occurring TCRs were grouped using DBSCAN, and TCRdist sequence similarity was added for clustering within HLA-allele-positive subsets. Repertoires with fewer than 30,000 or more than 120,000 public chains were left out of co-occurrence clustering, as were five repertoires with anomalous nucleotide sharing. TCRdb limited this immuneACCESS table to in-frame rearrangements with V and J called. A share of clones is missing; checked studies link under half to unresolved V genes, and the rest is unexplained. V, J and clone size were drawn from that table, and D and trimming were deduced from the DNA. The sample profile shows around 140,000 clones; around 73% of them were found once. The ten largest clones add up to approximately 1.5% of the sample.

In total, 500 to 700 healthy bone marrow donors made up the cohort. At the time of sampling, every cohort member was nominally healthy, though immune exposures that went unrecorded were likely present. The donor was CMV seronegative and belonged to the group of around 350 seronegative cohort members. Each donor provided a peripheral blood sample, and peripheral blood mononuclear cells were used for TCR beta sequencing. Genomic DNA extraction from the blood cell samples was performed with the Qiagen DNeasy Blood Extraction Kit. The germline V gene specifies SGDLS as CDR1 and YYNGEE as CDR2. Including the terminal cysteine and phenylalanine, the CDR3 comprises 15 residues. Just the 45-base CDR3 DNA is kept, in frame starting at base 1. V is cut back by 3 bases and J by 8 bases, with 10 bases in the junction unmatched.

The chain uses TRBV9 and TRBJ2-1; TRBD2 fits 8 bases in the junction. The clonotype was recovered from a female donor in good health and CMV-seronegative. The sequenced sample consisted of PBMCs. Here the CDR3 is given as CASSATTGGFYEQFF. Here is the DNA: TGTGCCAGCAGCGCGACTACGGGAGGGTTTTATGAGCAGTTCTTC.